This TCR beta chain was retrieved from a study of blood T cell repertoires in COVID-19. The overall study: The cDNA or gDNA used as material had been derived from T cells, B-cell-depleted T cells, or PBMCs.

After removal of 0 bases from V and 3 bases from J, the junction contained 5 bases not matched to a gene. Germline V gene data show CDR1 as SGHRS and CDR2 as YFSETQ. The CDR3 loop spans 16 amino acids. The age range of participants was 18 to 89 years, with residence in some 25 US areas. Researchers sorted participants into cohorts using their self-reported clinical history. A PCR-confirmed or clinician-diagnosed COVID-19 case had contacted exposed participants within 2 weeks of entry. Sequencing used immunoSEQ multiplex PCR; TCRdb keeps in-frame clones, though not all of them. The sample carries about 200,000 clones, over 80% recorded once.

The sequenced sample consisted of PBMCs or T cells enriched from blood (not recorded which). J is TRBJ2-3 and V is TRBV5-1, with TRBD2 matching 9 bases. The TCR originated in a woman aged 30 to 39 who had been exposed to COVID-19. DNA for the CDR3: TGCGCCAGCAGCTTGGATGGCGGGGGGGCGACAGATACGCAGTATTTT. Translating gives CASSLDGGGATDTQYF.